This TCR beta chain was sequenced in a study of blood T cells in healthy people across ages. On this clonotype itself: A much larger clone differs by one base, so this may be a read error.

Germline CDR1 is SGHDT and CDR2 is YYEEEE. Trimming stripped 5 bases from V and 7 bases from J, with 16 bases between. The CDR3 loop spans 14 amino acids. Primed by a sample-barcoded 5' primer and a J-beta primer mix, a second PCR proceeded for about 6 to 12 cycles. In TCRdb, the 5' RACE reads were re-called with MiXCR into one record per CDR3 protein. Of approximately 900,000 distinct CDR3 sequences detected, 25% to 35% appear once; the ten largest clones hold roughly 10%. The same data also went into a second study, on T cells of mothers and their children. That paper adds: Samples were obtained from a few healthy Caucasian mothers and their six children.

The specimen was blood. The sequence derives from a woman in her 40s in good health. This rearrangement joins TRBV5-6 to TRBJ2-1; perhaps TRBD1 as D (6 bases). CDR3 in DNA: TGTGCCAGCAGTCTAGGGGGTCGCTGGAATGAGCAGTTCTTC. It translates to CASSLGGRWNEQFF.